These 17 T cell receptor beta chains came from one sample sequenced in a study of T cells in Graves' hyperthyroidism and ophthalmopathy. RNA transcripts yielded amplified TCR beta CDR3 regions. A set of HTBI primers served as the primers for a first-round RT-PCR of the TCR CDR3. TCRdb re-called the multiplex PCR reads through MiXCR, storing one row per CDR3 protein. The data show under 350,000 distinct CDR3 sequences, 13% seen once. Source material: blood. These receptor sequences come from a woman aged 30 to 39 with Graves' hyperthyroidism that later progressed to Graves' ophthalmopathy.

This clonotype was seen a few times. J is TRBJ1-2 and V is TRBV9; weak D call: TRBD1 (5 bases). Trimming removed 0 bases from V and 7 bases from J, with 7 bases in between. Per the germline V gene, CDR1 is SGDLS and CDR2 is YYNGEE. CDR3 length equals 12 residues. CDR3 loop: CASSVGRGGYTF. In nucleotides, the CDR3 is TGTGCCAGCAGCGTAGGAAGGGGTGGCTACACCTTC.

This clonotype was found many times. V is TRBV7-2 and J is TRBJ1-5, with 8 bases aligning to TRBD1. Germline CDR1 reads SGHTA; CDR2 reads FQGNSA. The CDR3 consists of 15 residues. The V and J ends lost 3 bases and 2 bases, in that order; junction bases with no gene match: 3. CDR3 DNA sequence: TGTGCCAGCAGCTTTGTGACAGGGGGCAATCAGCCCCAGCATTTT. Translation gives CASSFVTGGNQPQHF.

As for this clonotype: A read error is possible here, since a much larger clone lies one base away. Given the absence of the conserved phenylalanine or tryptophan at the CDR3 end, a read error is likely. This sequence joins TRBV10-3 and TRBJ2-2, with 16 bases that match TRBD2. V was clipped by 7 bases and J by 4 bases; unmatched bases: 6. The CDR3 is 17 residues long. The germline CDR1 and CDR2 sequences are ENHRY and SYGVKD. CDR3 DNA: TGTGCCATCACTCCGGGACTAGCGGGAGGGACCACCGGGGAGCTGTTTCTT. It is translated as CAITPGLAGGTTGELFL.

This clonotype showed up many times. The chain uses TRBV29-1 and TRBJ2-1, with 10 nucleotides matching TRBD2. The V gene end was trimmed by 4 bases and the J gene end by 8 bases; junction bases not matched to a gene: 8. This CDR3 spans 14 amino acids. Germline V gives CDR1 SQVTM, CDR2 ANQGSEA. For the CDR3, the DNA is TGCAGCGTTGCGCTAGCGGGAGCTGAAGATGAGCAGTTCTTC. Encoded protein: CSVALAGAEDEQFF.

This chain joins TRBV10-3 and TRBJ2-5; 8 bases match TRBD1. Germline V lookup: CDR1 ENHRY, CDR2 SYGVKD. The CDR3 consists of 13 residues. Unmatched junction bases numbered 5, after V lost 6 bases and J lost 5 bases. The CDR3 region has the DNA TGTGCCATCAGCTCAGGGGGCTCGGAGACCCAGTACTTC. It translates to CAISSGGSETQYF.

This rearrangement joins TRBV5-8 to TRBJ1-5, with D possibly TRBD1 on 5 matching bases. This CDR3 has 15 residues. Germline V CDR1 and CDR2: SGHTS, YDEGEE. The V gene lost 2 bases and the J gene lost 8 bases, with 17 bases spanning the gap. This CDR3 reads CASSFGGLFREPQHF. The CDR3 nucleotides read TGTGCCAGCAGCTTTGGAGGTTTGTTCAGGGAGCCCCAGCATTTT.

This clonotype was detected ten times or more. This rearrangement joins TRBV18 to TRBJ2-2; D remains ambiguous. V lost 5 bases and J 5 bases, leaving 12 bases between the germline ends. The CDR3 extends over 14 amino acids. The germline V gene encodes CDR1 KGHSH and CDR2 LQKENI. In DNA, the CDR3 is TGTGCCAGCTCAAAACGACCAGAAACCGGGGAGCTGTTTTTT. As protein: CASSKRPETGELFF.

This clonotype has a count of ten or more. The J gene is TRBJ1-2, the V gene TRBV12-3 or TRBV12-4; TRBD1 agrees at 11 bases. V shed 4 bases, J shed 0 bases, and the junction held 10 bases outside the gene matches. CDR3 length equals 18 residues. The CDR3 sequence: CASSSPGQGVKANYGYTF. CDR3 DNA sequence: TGTGCCAGCAGTTCGCCGGGACAGGGGGTTAAAGCTAACTATGGCTACACCTTC.

This clonotype was recorded at least ten times. The rearrangement joins TRBV27 to TRBJ2-7, with D perhaps TRBD2 (5 bases). The V gene lost 1 base and the J gene lost 7 bases, with 11 bases spanning the gap. Per the germline V gene, CDR1 is MNHEY and CDR2 is SMNVEV (reference sequence). This CDR3 has 13 amino acids. CDR3: CASSLFGGWEQYF. CDR3 in DNA: TGTGCCAGCAGTTTATTTGGAGGATGGGAGCAGTACTTC.

This clonotype was detected ten times or more. V gene TRBV11-3 combines with J gene TRBJ1-1; weak D call: TRBD1 (5 bases). Germline V CDR1 and CDR2: SGHNT, YENEEA. With 2 bases removed from V and 0 bases from J, the gap between germline ends came to 7 bases. This CDR3 comprises 14 residues. CDR3 in DNA: TGTGCCAGCAGCTTACAGGGTATGAACACTGAAGCTTTCTTT. Its protein is CASSLQGMNTEAFF.

This clonotype has more than one count but fewer than ten. This chain joins TRBV19 and TRBJ2-3, with TRBD1 matching over 10 bases. V lost 5 bases, J lost 3 bases, and 8 bases stayed unmatched. The CDR3 has 16 residues. Germline V CDR1 and CDR2: LNHDA, SQIVND (reference sequence). In nucleotides, the CDR3 is TGTGCCAGTAGTGTAAAGACAGGGGGCGCGACAGATACGCAGTATTTT. This translates into CASSVKTGGATDTQYF.

The table lists this clonotype with many counts. The V and J genes are TRBV18 and TRBJ2-7, with 10 bases fitting TRBD2. V trimming: 3 bases; J trimming: 0 bases; junction bases outside the gene matches: 2. Germline V lookup: CDR1 KGHSH, CDR2 LQKENI. CDR3 length: 15 amino acids. The CDR3 reads CASSPASGGSYEQYF. The CDR3, as DNA: TGTGCCAGCTCACCCGCTAGCGGGGGCTCCTACGAGCAGTACTTC. Supplemented by reference TRBV18 and TRBJ2-7, the full variable domain reads NAGVMQNPRHLVRRRGQEARLRCSPMKGHSHVYWYRQLPEEGLKFMVYLQKENIIDESGMPKERFSAEFPKEGPSILRIQQVVRGDSAAYFCASSPASGGSYEQYFGPGTRLTVT.

The table lists this clonotype with a few counts. This chain uses TRBV6-5 with TRBJ1-5, with D possibly matching TRBD1 (6 bases). This CDR3 region has 16 residues. In germline, CDR1 is MNHEY, CDR2 SVGAGI. V was pared by 0 bases and J by 3 bases, with 12 bases between. CDR3 DNA sequence: TGTGCCAGCAGTTACTCGTTTGACAGGCTCAATCAGCCCCAGCATTTT. It is translated as CASSYSFDRLNQPQHF.

This clonotype has ten or more counts. Compared with germline, one end of the junction differs, possibly owing to a read error. V is TRBV30 and J is TRBJ2-7, with D perhaps given as TRBD1 or TRBD2 (5 bases each). The CDR3 totals 12 residues. Per germline, CDR1 GTSNPN and CDR2 SVGIG (reference sequence). CDR3 nucleotides: TGTACCTGGAGTTGGGACGTCTACGAGCAGTACTTC. Its translation: CTWSWDVYEQYF.

This clonotype was seen only a few times. This chain joins TRBV15 and TRBJ2-7; D assignment may be TRBD1 or TRBD2 (5 bases each). Looked up from germline, CDR1 is LNHNV and CDR2 is YYDKDF (reference sequence). V was trimmed by 4 bases and J by 7 bases, leaving 17 bases between them. The CDR3 loop spans 14 amino acids. The CDR3 coding sequence is TGTGCCACCAGCAACGGGGACCGGGTCTGGGAGCAGTACTTC. Amino acid sequence: CATSNGDRVWEQYF.

The chain uses TRBV18 and TRBJ1-4, with D tentatively TRBD1 (5 bases). This CDR3 comprises 11 residues. Trimming stripped 9 bases from V and 5 bases from J, with 7 bases between. Germline-derived CDR1 and CDR2 are KGHSH and LQKENI. The CDR3 DNA follows: TGTGCCAGTGAGGGGAATGAAAAACTGTTTTTT. Its protein is CASEGNEKLFF. The full variable domain, with the rest looked up from reference TRBV18 and TRBJ1-4, is NAGVMQNPRHLVRRRGQEARLRCSPMKGHSHVYWYRQLPEEGLKFMVYLQKENIIDESGMPKERFSAEFPKEGPSILRIQQVVRGDSAAYFCASEGNEKLFFGSGTQLSVL.

There are many counts of this clonotype. The J gene is TRBJ2-7, the V gene TRBV10-3; unclear D gene. V was clipped by 0 bases and J by 1 base, with 7 bases between them. Germline assignment: CDR1 ENHRY and CDR2 SYGVKD. This CDR3 is 14 amino acids long. CDR3 DNA: TGTGCCATCAGTGAGTCGGGCAGATCCTACGAGCAGTACTTC. Amino acid sequence: CAISESGRSYEQYF.